Shown below are 25 T cell receptor beta chains from a single sample sequenced in a study of blood T cell repertoires in COVID-19. Sequenced by immunoSEQ multiplex PCR; TCRdb stores in-frame clones only, minus some. The table has some 66,000 clones, roughly 82% seen once; the top ten hold approximately 6.6%. Sequencing was carried out using peripheral blood. These receptors were taken from a man between 60 and 75 years old with acute or convalescent COVID-19.

The rearrangement uses TRBV7-2 and TRBJ2-3; D remains unclear. This CDR3 region has 14 residues. Germline CDR1 reads SGHTA; CDR2 reads FQGNSA. V was pared by 1 base and J by 2 bases, with 7 bases between. Here the CDR3 reads CASSLDLFTDTQYF. CDR3 in DNA: TGTGCCAGCAGCTTAGATCTTTTCACAGATACGCAGTATTTT.

This clone has more than one count but fewer than ten. V is TRBV6-5 and J is TRBJ1-6, with D unresolved. Germline V gives CDR1 MNHEY, CDR2 SVGAGI. V shed 6 bases and J shed 3 bases, with 12 bases lying between them. CDR3 length: 15 amino acids. The chain's CDR3 is CASSIRQIYNSPLHF. CDR3 nucleotide sequence: TGTGCCAGCAGCATACGCCAGATCTATAATTCACCCCTCCACTTT.

This chain joins TRBV9 and TRBJ1-1, with D possibly being TRBD1 (5 bases). Germline V gene lookup returns CDR1 SGDLS and CDR2 YYNGEE. The CDR3 runs to 15 residues. V lost 1 base and J 4 bases, leaving 14 bases between the germline ends. CDR3 in amino acids: CASSVNPGGITEAFF. CDR3 coding DNA: TGTGCCAGCAGCGTAAACCCCGGGGGGATCACTGAAGCTTTCTTT.

This chain uses TRBV23-1 with TRBJ2-7; tentatively, D is TRBD1 (7 bases). TRBV23-1 has ORF status, its function being uncertain. CDR3 length equals 18 residues. The germline V and J ends were trimmed by 1 base and 0 bases, with 19 bases remaining between them. This CDR3 is CASSQWGVGTDNSYEQYF. As DNA, the CDR3 is TGCGCCAGCAGTCAATGGGGGGTCGGGACAGATAACTCCTACGAGCAGTACTTC.

The V gene is TRBV6-4, the J gene TRBJ2-1, with 12 bases that match TRBD2. The V segment lost 3 bases and the J segment 7 bases; nucleotides outside the gene matches: 4. CDR1 MRHNA and CDR2 SNTAGT come from the germline V gene. The CDR3 runs to 15 residues. The CDR3 DNA reads TGTGCCAGCAGTGATGGACTAGCGGGATCTAATGAGCAGTTCTTC. This encodes CASSDGLAGSNEQFF.

This chain links TRBV5-1 with TRBJ2-3; 9 bases fit TRBD1. J was trimmed by 5 bases and V by 0 bases; bases with no gene match: 7. The CDR3 runs to 16 residues. In germline, CDR1 is SGHRS, CDR2 YFSETQ. The CDR3 spells CASSLVPGTGIDTQYF. As DNA, the CDR3 is TGCGCCAGCAGCTTGGTCCCGGGGACAGGGATAGATACGCAGTATTTT.

The chain is built from TRBV11-2 and TRBJ2-7; 7 positions agree with TRBD2. CDR3 length equals 16 residues. Germline V lookup: CDR1 SGHAT, CDR2 FQNNGV. The V segment lost 5 bases and the J segment 2 bases; nucleotides outside the gene matches: 12. The CDR3 nucleotides read TGTGCCAGCAGCACAACCACCGGGGGGTTCCCCTACGAGCAGTACTTC. As protein: CASSTTTGGFPYEQYF.

CDR3 nucleotides: TGTGCCAGCAGCTTACAAGGGGTTAGCTATGGCTACACCTTC. This codes for CASSLQGVSYGYTF. This chain joins TRBV11-3 and TRBJ1-2, with D possibly TRBD1 on 5 matching bases. Germline V CDR1 and CDR2: SGHNT, YENEEA. Deletions cut 2 bases from V and 4 bases from J, with 11 bases between. The CDR3 has 14 residues.

The gene calls are TRBV14 and TRBJ2-3; weak D call: TRBD2 (6 bases). The CDR3 contains 17 residues. Deletions cut 1 base from V and 5 bases from J, with 19 bases between. Germline-derived CDR1 and CDR2 are SGHDN and FVKESK. CDR3 bases: TGTGCCAGCAGCCAAGCCCTCAGCGGGTCCTTGGGAGATACGCAGTATTTT. Translated: CASSQALSGSLGDTQYF.

V gene TRBV29-1 combines with J gene TRBJ1-6; 8 bases agree with TRBD1. Trimming removed 7 bases from V and 10 bases from J; junction bases left unmatched: 9. Germline loops: CDR1 SQVTM, CDR2 ANQGSEA. The CDR3 contains 13 residues. CDR3 protein: CSARTGSGSPLHF. CDR3 DNA sequence: TGCAGCGCCAGGACAGGGTCTGGGTCACCCCTCCACTTT. Complete variable domain (other parts from reference TRBV29-1 and TRBJ1-6): SAVISQKPSRDICQRGTSLTIQCQVDSQVTMMFWYRQQPGQSLTLIATANQGSEATYESGFVIDKFPISRPNLTFSTLTVSNMSPEDSSIYLCSARTGSGSPLHFGNGTRLTVT.

The chain is built from TRBV7-2 and TRBJ2-3; no definite D call. With 2 bases removed from V and 5 bases from J, the gap between germline ends came to 11 bases. CDR3 size: 14 residues. Germline V CDR1 and CDR2: SGHTA, FQGNSA. The CDR3 bases are TGTGCCAGCAGCTTAATGGTGGGCGAAGATACGCAGTATTTT. Amino acids: CASSLMVGEDTQYF.

The chain combines TRBV6-5 with TRBJ1-5, with 9 bases fitting TRBD1. Trimming cost V 6 bases and J 2 bases; bases outside gene matches: 2. CDR1 is MNHEY, CDR2 SVGAGI, per germline. There are 14 residues in the CDR3. The CDR3 DNA follows: TGTGCCAGCAGCTGGACAGGGGGCAATCAGCCCCAGCATTTT. Translation gives CASSWTGGNQPQHF.

The chain recombines TRBV6-2 or TRBV6-3 with TRBJ1-1; D is uncertain. The CDR3 has 13 residues. Trimming shortened V by 0 bases and J by 5 bases, and 7 bases separated the two germline ends. Germline CDR1 and CDR2: MNHEY and SVGEGT. CDR3 bases: TGTGCCAGCAGTTACTCGGGCATGACTGAAGCTTTCTTT. Translating it yields CASSYSGMTEAFF.

This rearrangement joins TRBV18 to TRBJ1-2, with TRBD1 matching 10 bases. The V gene end was trimmed by 6 bases and the J gene end by 6 bases; junction bases not matched to a gene: 7. The germline CDR1 and CDR2 sequences are KGHSH and LQKENI. This CDR3 is built from 14 residues. The CDR3 reads CASSRGDRGDGYTF. For the CDR3, the DNA is TGTGCCAGCTCCCGTGGGGACAGGGGAGATGGCTACACCTTC.

In DNA form, the CDR3 reads TGTGCCAGCAGTCCCGGCGGAGATGAAAAACTGTTTTTT. This translates into CASSPGGDEKLFF. The chain is built from TRBV6-2 or TRBV6-3 and TRBJ1-4, with D unclear. The CDR3 is made up of 13 amino acids. V was clipped by 5 bases and J by 6 bases, with 10 bases between them. Germline CDR1 is MNHEY and CDR2 is SVGEGT.

The chain combines TRBV6-5 with TRBJ2-3; D is unclear. The CDR3 loop spans 12 amino acids. Germline lookup yields CDR1 MNHEY and CDR2 SVGAGI. V shed 6 bases and J shed 8 bases, with 12 bases lying between them. CDR3 in amino acids: CASRGEGFTQYF. DNA of the CDR3: TGTGCCAGCAGGGGCGAAGGTTTTACGCAGTATTTT.

The J gene is TRBJ2-1, the V gene TRBV10-3; 8 nucleotides agree with TRBD2. The CDR3 runs 16 residues. Unmatched junction bases numbered 11, after V lost 5 bases and J lost 5 bases. Germline V gene lookup returns CDR1 ENHRY and CDR2 SYGVKD. The CDR3 loop reads CAISRGGLSSHNEQFF. The DNA of the CDR3 is TGTGCCATCAGTCGGGGGGGCCTTAGTTCCCACAATGAGCAGTTCTTC.

The chain carries TRBV18 and TRBJ1-1, with 8 bases fitting TRBD1. CDR1 and CDR2 (germline): KGHSH, LQKENI. Trimming removed 4 bases from V and 0 bases from J; junction bases left unmatched: 7. The CDR3 length is 16 residues. CDR3 sequence (DNA): TGTGCCAGCTCACGACAGGGGTTGCCCATGAACACTGAAGCTTTCTTT. Amino acids: CASSRQGLPMNTEAFF.

The genes are TRBV5-4 and TRBJ1-2, with 7 bases identical to TRBD1. There are 14 residues in the CDR3. The trim removed 1 base at V and 7 bases at J, leaving 7 bases unmatched. Germline CDR1 and CDR2: SGHNT and YYREEE (reference sequence). The CDR3 DNA reads TGTGCCAGCAGCTTGACAGGGGAAGGACTTGGCTACACCTTC. This gives the protein CASSLTGEGLGYTF.

The chain recombines TRBV30 with TRBJ1-1; D is unclear. Between the trimmed V and J ends, which lost 0 bases and 1 base, there was a span of 6 bases. This CDR3 comprises 13 residues. CDR1 and CDR2 from the germline V gene are GTSNPN and SVGIG (reference sequence). The CDR3 spells CAWSVGGNTEAFF. In DNA form, the CDR3 reads TGTGCCTGGAGTGTAGGAGGGAACACTGAAGCTTTCTTT.

This clone was observed a single time. The rearrangement links TRBV18 to TRBJ1-4, with D possibly being TRBD1 (6 bases). The CDR3 length is 15 residues. Germline values: CDR1 KGHSH, CDR2 LQKENI. The ends were cut back, 4 bases at V and 8 bases at J, with 17 bases in the middle. As DNA, the CDR3 is TGTGCCAGCTCACGCGGACAGTTCGGGTTCGAAAAACTGTTTTTT. Amino acids: CASSRGQFGFEKLFF.

The chain combines TRBV15 with TRBJ1-5; tentative D call: TRBD1 (6 bases). CDR1 is LNHNV, CDR2 YYDKDF, per germline (reference sequence). V lost 1 base and J 4 bases, leaving 14 bases between the germline ends. This CDR3 is built from 16 residues. CDR3 sequence reads: CATSRAGTYSNQPQHF. The CDR3 DNA reads TGTGCCACCAGCAGAGCCGGGACATACAGTAATCAGCCCCAGCATTTT.

The rearrangement links TRBV6-5 to TRBJ1-1, with 9 bases fitting TRBD1. The CDR3 consists of 15 residues. The V segment lost 7 bases and the J segment 1 base; nucleotides outside the gene matches: 7. From germline, CDR1 is MNHEY and CDR2 SVGAGI. In DNA, the CDR3 is TGTGCCAGCACCACAGGGGGCGCAGGGAACACTGAAGCTTTCTTT. This codes for CASTTGGAGNTEAFF.

The V call is TRBV6-2 or TRBV6-3, the J call TRBJ2-7, with 7 bases identical to TRBD2. The germline V gene has CDR1 MNHEY and CDR2 SVGEGT. V dropped 5 bases and J dropped 4; count of bases not matched to a gene: 11. The CDR3 has 15 amino acids. CDR3 in DNA: TGTGCCAGCAGTGCCATCGGGGGGTATCGGTACGAGCAGTACTTC. Translated, it gives CASSAIGGYRYEQYF.

This sequence joins TRBV25-1 and TRBJ2-5, with TRBD1 matching 7 bases. Trimming removed 4 bases from V and 0 bases from J; junction bases left unmatched: 5. Germline V gene sequence: CDR1 MGHDK, CDR2 SYGVNS. This CDR3 contains 15 residues. The CDR3 nucleotides are TGTGCCAGCAGTGGAGGGACAGTCAACCAAGAGACCCAGTACTTC. Amino acid sequence: CASSGGTVNQETQYF.